This T cell receptor beta chain was sequenced during a study of blood T cell repertoires in COVID-19. Study processing details: It was from reference gene primer amplification that nucleated cell counts were estimated. Clones were read by immunoSEQ multiplex PCR, and TCRdb kept only the in-frame ones, dropping some. V, J and clone size derive from that table, while D and trimming were established from the DNA sequence. The sample has 100,000 to 150,000 clones, more than 75% seen once. The CDR3 loop spans 14 amino acids. Germline V gives CDR1 SGHRS, CDR2 YFSETQ. V was cut by 3 bases and J by 4 bases, with 13 bases left in between.

The receptor comes from a human donor in a cohort sampled during active COVID-19. The sequenced sample consisted of peripheral blood. V gene TRBV5-1 combines with J gene TRBJ1-1; D is possibly TRBD1 (5 bases). The DNA for the CDR3 is TGCGCCAGCAGCTCCAGGGCGGTCGGCACTGAAGCTTTCTTT. Translation gives CASSSRAVGTEAFF.